The 9 T cell receptor beta chains below were found in one sample sequenced in a study of identical twins. MiXCR was run by TCRdb on the 5' RACE reads, yielding one entry per CDR3 protein. The sample contains over 550,000 distinct CDR3 sequences, just over 7% of which appear only once. This same sample was also part of a study on yellow fever vaccine responses in identical twins.

Sequencing was performed on PBMCs. These TCRs come from a woman aged 18-30 years in good health.

At least ten counts were recorded for this clonotype. V usage is TRBV5-1 and J usage is TRBJ2-1; TRBD2 matches 12 bases. Germline loops: CDR1 SGHRS, CDR2 YFSETQ. The CDR3 runs 14 residues. The J segment lost 8 bases and the V segment lost 3 bases, leaving 3 bases of the junction unmatched. The CDR3 DNA reads TGCGCCAGCAGCTCTAGGACTAGCGGGGATGAGCAGTTCTTC. This codes for CASSSRTSGDEQFF.

This clonotype was counted ten times or more. V usage is TRBV5-1 and J usage is TRBJ2-1; 7 bases line up with TRBD1. Germline values: CDR1 SGHRS, CDR2 YFSETQ. Trimming took 2 bases from V and 8 from J; bases not matched to a gene: 10. The CDR3 is 15 amino acids. CDR3 residues: CASSFADRASDEQFF. The CDR3 DNA follows: TGCGCCAGCAGCTTCGCTGACAGGGCGAGCGATGAGCAGTTCTTC.

The rearrangement uses TRBV15 and TRBJ2-1, with TRBD2 matching over 10 bases. Losses at the gene ends were 5 bases for V and 6 bases for J; bases not matched to a gene: 10. Per germline, CDR1 LNHNV and CDR2 YYDKDF (reference sequence). The CDR3 spans 16 residues. The CDR3 DNA reads TGTGCCACCAGCGGGCCTGGGTCTAGCGGGAGCAATGAGCAGTTCTTC. It codes for CATSGPGSSGSNEQFF.

The CDR3 sequence: CASSNGQGGGEQYF. In nucleotides, the CDR3 is TGTGCCAGCAGCAACGGACAGGGGGGAGGAGAGCAGTACTTC. The chain is built from TRBV5-5 and TRBJ2-7; 10 nucleotides match TRBD1. The germline gives CDR1 SGHKS, CDR2 YYEKEE (reference sequence). The CDR3 has 14 amino acids. The V and J ends lost 4 bases and 7 bases, in that order; junction bases with no gene match: 8.

This clonotype was found many times. The V and J genes are TRBV5-1 and TRBJ2-1; D remains ambiguous. With 4 bases removed from V and 2 bases from J, the gap between germline ends came to 10 bases. This CDR3 contains 14 residues. Per germline, CDR1 SGHRS and CDR2 YFSETQ. The CDR3 sequence: CASSTKDPYNEQFF. The CDR3 bases are TGCGCCAGCAGCACGAAGGACCCCTACAATGAGCAGTTCTTC.

The sample holds a few counts of this clonotype. The chain carries TRBV20-1 and TRBJ2-3; D is ambiguous. Between the trimmed V and J ends, which lost 2 bases and 0 bases, there was a span of 12 bases. Per germline, CDR1 DFQATT and CDR2 SNEGSKA (reference sequence). This CDR3 is built from 15 residues. In nucleotides, the CDR3 is TGCAGTGCTAGAAGTTCGCGGTCTAGCACAGATACGCAGTATTTT. Amino acids: CSARSSRSSTDTQYF.

This clonotype appeared a few times. The chain links TRBV5-1 to TRBJ2-7; 12 bases fit TRBD2. The CDR3 runs 14 residues. The germline V gene encodes CDR1 SGHRS and CDR2 YFSETQ. J was trimmed by 5 bases and V by 4 bases; bases with no gene match: 4. CDR3 in amino acids: CASSQTSGGNEQYF. For the CDR3, the DNA is TGCGCCAGCAGCCAAACTAGCGGGGGGAACGAGCAGTACTTC.

The V gene is TRBV6-1, the J gene TRBJ2-6; 7 nucleotides agree with TRBD2. V was pared by 6 bases and J by 0 bases, with 8 bases of the junction left unmatched. The CDR3 runs 17 residues. Germline CDR1 is MNHNS and CDR2 is SASEGT. CDR3 sequence: CASRVAGSISGANVLTF. DNA of the CDR3: TGTGCCAGCAGGGTAGCGGGTTCTATCTCTGGGGCCAACGTCCTGACTTTC.

There are many counts of this clonotype. The chain recombines TRBV5-5 with TRBJ2-1; maybe TRBD2 (6 bases). Trimming pared 4 bases from V and 8 bases from J, leaving 22 bases between. There are 16 residues in the CDR3. Germline CDR1 and CDR2: SGHKS and YYEKEE (reference sequence). This CDR3 reads CASSPLWGLFIYEQFF. The CDR3, as DNA: TGTGCCAGCAGCCCCCTTTGGGGACTTTTCATATATGAGCAGTTCTTC. Supplemented by reference TRBV5-5 and TRBJ2-1, the full variable domain reads DAGVTQSPTHLIKTRGQQVTLRCSPISGHKSVSWYQQVLGQGPQFIFQYYEKEERGRGNFPDRFSARQFPNYSSELNVNALLLGDSALYLCASSPLWGLFIYEQFFGPGTRLTVL.